This entry lists 9 T cell receptor beta chains sequenced from one sample in a study of radiotherapy plus CTLA-4 blockade in lung cancer. Libraries were prepared by immunoSEQ multiplex PCR; TCRdb keeps only in-frame clonotypes and omits some of them. This sample carries 78,000 or so clones, 70% to 90% of them seen once, and the ten largest clones take 0.85% to 0.9%. The input for sequencing was peripheral blood, taken from a patient treated with radiotherapy plus ipilimumab. These TCRs come from a human donor with non-small cell lung cancer who had stable disease on radiotherapy plus ipilimumab.

The chain joins TRBV5-4 to TRBJ1-6; 8 bases fit TRBD1. CDR3 length: 15 amino acids. J was trimmed by 9 bases and V by 4 bases; bases with no gene match: 9. Per the germline V gene, CDR1 is SGHNT and CDR2 is YYREEE (reference sequence). The CDR3 sequence: CASSETGALFSPLHF. CDR3 coding DNA: TGTGCCAGCAGCGAGACAGGGGCCTTGTTTTCACCCCTCCACTTT.

The CDR3, as DNA: TGTGCCAGCAGCCAAAACAGGGATAATTCACCCCTCCACTTT. Translating gives CASSQNRDNSPLHF. The V gene is TRBV6-9, the J gene TRBJ1-6; a possible D gene is TRBD1 (6 bases). CDR1 is MNHGY and CDR2 is SVAAGI in the germline V gene. CDR3 length: 14 amino acids. Deletions cut 6 bases from V and 5 bases from J, with 11 bases between.

This chain links TRBV19 with TRBJ2-1; 10 bases are a match to TRBD2. The CDR3 is 15 amino acids. The germline gives CDR1 LNHDA, CDR2 SQIVND (reference sequence). V trimming: 5 bases; J trimming: 7 bases; junction bases outside the gene matches: 8. As DNA, the CDR3 is TGTGCCAGTAGTGGATTAGCGGGGGGAACTAATGAGCAGTTCTTC. Translation: CASSGLAGGTNEQFF.

The chain links TRBV7-2 to TRBJ2-2, with TRBD2 matching over 8 bases. V trimming: 1 base; J trimming: 1 base; junction bases outside the gene matches: 5. This CDR3 spans 17 amino acids. Germline V gene lookup returns CDR1 SGHTA and CDR2 FQGNSA. The CDR3 region has the DNA TGTGCCAGCAGCTTAGGGGTGCTAGCGGGGAACACCGGGGAGCTGTTTTTT. It specifies CASSLGVLAGNTGELFF.

The genes are TRBV10-1 and TRBJ1-1; D remains ambiguous. V was clipped by 6 bases and J by 2 bases, with 10 bases between them. Germline lookup yields CDR1 WNHNN and CDR2 SYGVQD (reference sequence). The length of the CDR3 is 13 residues. CDR3 loop: CASRLELNTEAFF. The DNA for the CDR3 is TGCGCCAGCAGGCTAGAATTAAACACTGAAGCTTTCTTT.

The chain is built from TRBV5-1 and TRBJ2-1; 13 nucleotides align to TRBD2. The V and J ends lost 8 bases and 5 bases, in that order; junction bases with no gene match: 7. The CDR3 totals 15 residues. Germline V CDR1 and CDR2: SGHRS, YFSETQ. This CDR3 reads CASKGLAGMNNEQFF. The CDR3 region has the DNA TGCGCCAGTAAGGGACTAGCGGGAATGAACAATGAGCAGTTCTTC.

This chain uses TRBV5-1 with TRBJ1-2, with a tentative D call TRBD1 (5 bases). Germline V gene sequence: CDR1 SGHRS, CDR2 YFSETQ. There are 14 residues in the CDR3. V dropped 7 bases and J dropped 1 base, with 14 bases sitting between them. CDR3 nucleotide sequence: TGCGCCAGCTCCACAGGCATAAGTAACTATGGCTACACCTTC. Translating gives CASSTGISNYGYTF.

The CDR3 DNA reads as TGTGCCAGCAGCTTAGTGGGCGATCAGCCCCAGCATTTT. This sequence encodes CASSLVGDQPQHF. The V gene is TRBV7-2, the J gene TRBJ1-5; no clear D gene. V lost 1 base and J lost 5, with 6 bases in between. There are 13 residues in the CDR3. From germline, CDR1 is SGHTA and CDR2 FQGNSA.

This clone was counted once. The genes are TRBV7-9 and TRBJ2-6; 8 bases line up with TRBD1. The CDR3 totals 16 residues. Germline CDR1 is SEHNR and CDR2 is FQNEAQ (reference sequence). V trimming: 10 bases; J trimming: 2 bases; junction bases outside the gene matches: 10. The CDR3 reads CATLPPTGAGANVLTF. The CDR3 nucleotides are TGTGCCACCCTACCTCCGACAGGGGCTGGGGCCAACGTCCTGACTTTC.